The T cell receptor (delta chain) under discussion was sequenced for a study of gamma-delta T cells after stem cell transplantation. TCRdb reanalysed the RT-PCR reads with CATT. The sample lists some 1,000 delta-chain clones, around 13% occurring once. Looked up from germline, CDR1 is TSWWSYY and CDR2 is QGS. The CDR3 spans 21 residues. The V and J ends lost 0 bases and 0 bases, in that order; junction bases with no gene match: 18. The sequence was collected from a human donor. It is not recorded whose cells these are; they may come from a transplant donor. The sequenced sample was gamma-delta T cells. The gene calls are TRDV1 and TRDJ1, with TRDD3 matching over 8 bases. As DNA, the CDR3 is TGTGCTCTTGGGGAACTAGTTAAATCCTCTTACTGGGGGTCCTACACCGATAAACTCATCTTT. Translated, it gives CALGELVKSSYWGSYTDKLIF.